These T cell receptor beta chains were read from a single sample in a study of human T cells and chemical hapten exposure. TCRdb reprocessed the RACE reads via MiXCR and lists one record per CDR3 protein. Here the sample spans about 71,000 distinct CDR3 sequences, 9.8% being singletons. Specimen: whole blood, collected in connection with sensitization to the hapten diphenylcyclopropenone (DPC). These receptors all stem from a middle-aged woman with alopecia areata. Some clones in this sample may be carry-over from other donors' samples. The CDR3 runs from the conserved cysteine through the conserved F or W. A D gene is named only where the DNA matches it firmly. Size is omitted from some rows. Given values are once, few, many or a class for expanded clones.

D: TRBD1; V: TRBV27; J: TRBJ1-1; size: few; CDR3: CASSFPWTGEAFF; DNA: TGTGCCAGCAGTTTCCCATGGACAGGGGAAGCTTTCTTT
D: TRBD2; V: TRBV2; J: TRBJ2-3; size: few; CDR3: CASSGTSGGTDTQYF; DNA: TGTGCCAGCAGTGGGACTAGCGGGGGGACAGATACGCAGTATTTT
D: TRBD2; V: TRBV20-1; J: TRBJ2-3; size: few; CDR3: CSAGPPLAGATDTQYF; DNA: TGCAGTGCTGGACCCCCCTTAGCGGGTGCCACAGATACGCAGTATTTT
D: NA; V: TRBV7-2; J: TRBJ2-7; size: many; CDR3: CASSLVSAVQGEQYF; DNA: TGTGCCAGCAGCTTAGTCTCGGCAGTCCAAGGGGAGCAGTACTTC
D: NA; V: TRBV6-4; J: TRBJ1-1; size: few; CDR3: CASSEREDTEAFF; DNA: TGTGCCAGCAGTGAGAGGGAGGACACTGAAGCTTTCTTT
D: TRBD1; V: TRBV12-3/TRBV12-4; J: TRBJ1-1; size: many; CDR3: CASTRGAGTVNTEAFF; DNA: TGTGCCAGCACCAGGGGGGCCGGGACAGTGAACACTGAAGCTTTCTTT
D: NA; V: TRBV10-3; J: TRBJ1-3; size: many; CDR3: CAISQVETFSGNTIYF; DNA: TGTGCCATCTCCCAAGTAGAGACATTCTCTGGAAACACCATATATTTT
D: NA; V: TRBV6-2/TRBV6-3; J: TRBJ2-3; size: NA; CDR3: CASSYYNTDTQYF; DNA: TGTGCCAGCAGTTATTACAACACAGATACGCAGTATTTT
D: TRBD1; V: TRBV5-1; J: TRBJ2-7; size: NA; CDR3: CASSLGQGASPYEQYF; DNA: TGCGCCAGCAGCTTGGGGCAGGGGGCTTCACCCTACGAGCAGTACTTC
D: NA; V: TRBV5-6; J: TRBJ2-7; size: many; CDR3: CASSPPGAYEQYF; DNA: TGTGCCAGCAGCCCGCCGGGGGCTTACGAGCAGTACTTC
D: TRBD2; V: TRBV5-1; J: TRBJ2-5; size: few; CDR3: CASSLRLAGAETQYF; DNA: TGCGCCAGCAGCTTAAGACTAGCGGGGGCAGAGACCCAGTACTTC
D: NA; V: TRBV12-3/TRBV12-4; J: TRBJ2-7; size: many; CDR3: CASSFDRNEQYF; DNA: TGTGCCAGCAGTTTTGACAGAAACGAGCAGTACTTC
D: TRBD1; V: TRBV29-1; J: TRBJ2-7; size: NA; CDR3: CSAGTGTGGEQYF; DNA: TGCAGCGCTGGGACCGGGACAGGGGGCGAGCAGTACTTC
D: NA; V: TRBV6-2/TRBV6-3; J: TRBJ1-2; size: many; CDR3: CASNTAGGRNYGYTF; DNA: TGTGCCAGCAATACCGCCGGGGGCCGAAACTATGGCTACACCTTC
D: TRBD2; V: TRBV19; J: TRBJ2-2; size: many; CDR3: CASSIRGGDTGELFF; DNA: TGTGCCAGTAGTATCCGCGGGGGTGACACCGGGGAGCTGTTTTTT
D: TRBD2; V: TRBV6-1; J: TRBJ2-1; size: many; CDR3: CASSEVGFSGLVGEQFF; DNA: TGTGCCAGCAGTGAAGTTGGATTTTCGGGACTAGTCGGTGAGCAGTTCTTC
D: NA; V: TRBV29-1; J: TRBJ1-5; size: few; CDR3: CSVGERNQPQHF; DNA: TGCAGCGTGGGAGAACGCAATCAGCCCCAGCATTTT
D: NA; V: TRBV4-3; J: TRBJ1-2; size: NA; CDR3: CASSQESSGGYGYTF; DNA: TGCGCCAGCAGCCAAGAATCGAGTGGCGGGTATGGCTACACCTTC
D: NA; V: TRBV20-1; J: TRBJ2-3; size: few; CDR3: CSASSIVADTQYF; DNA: TGCAGTGCTAGTTCTATAGTCGCAGATACGCAGTATTTT
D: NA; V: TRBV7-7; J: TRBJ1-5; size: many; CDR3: CASSLDTGQPQHF; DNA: TGTGCCAGCAGCTTAGACACGGGGCAGCCCCAGCATTTT
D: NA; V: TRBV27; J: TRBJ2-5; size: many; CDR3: CASRRNIGQETQYF; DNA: TGTGCCAGCAGGCGAAATATCGGGCAAGAGACCCAGTACTTC
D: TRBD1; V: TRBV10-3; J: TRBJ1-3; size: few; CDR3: CAINEGASSGNTIYF; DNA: TGTGCCATCAACGAGGGGGCTAGCTCTGGAAACACCATATATTTT
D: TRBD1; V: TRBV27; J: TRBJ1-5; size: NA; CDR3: CASSDRGGVEPQHF; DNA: TGTGCCAGCAGCGACAGGGGGGGGGTAGAGCCCCAGCATTTT
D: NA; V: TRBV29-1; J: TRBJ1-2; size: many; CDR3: CSVSGQNYGYTF; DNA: TGCAGCGTTTCGGGACAAAACTATGGCTACACCTTC
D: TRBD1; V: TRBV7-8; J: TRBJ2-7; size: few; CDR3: CASINLGTGNYEQYF; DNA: TGTGCCAGCATCAACCTAGGGACAGGGAACTACGAGCAGTACTTC
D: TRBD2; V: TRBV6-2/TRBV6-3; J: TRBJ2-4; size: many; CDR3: CASSYSGGSSIQYF; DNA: TGTGCCAGCAGTTACAGCGGGGGCTCCTCCATTCAGTACTTC
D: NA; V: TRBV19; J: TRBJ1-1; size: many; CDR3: CASSMDSLTGAGSHEAFF; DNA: TGTGCCAGTAGTATGGACAGCTTAACGGGAGCCGGGTCTCATGAAGCTTTCTTT
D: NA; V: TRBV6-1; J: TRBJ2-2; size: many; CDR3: CASTGVGGRTGELFF; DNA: TGTGCCAGCACAGGGGTCGGGGGGCGAACCGGGGAGCTGTTTTTT
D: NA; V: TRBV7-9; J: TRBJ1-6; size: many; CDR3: CASSLENSYNSPLHF; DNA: TGTGCCAGCAGCTTAGAGAACAGTTATAATTCACCCCTCCACTTT